In its sample, the clone carrying this T cell receptor (delta chain) is large. Other DNA sequences in this sample translate to the same CDR3. J was trimmed by 0 bases and V by 2 bases; bases with no gene match: 5. CDR1 is GEAIGNYY, CDR2 EKD, per germline. CDR3 length: 16 amino acids. TCRdb ran CATT on the RT-PCR reads. This table has nearly 8,000 delta-chain clones, about 14% appearing once. The data are from a study of gamma-delta T cells after stem cell transplantation. The chain has TRDV2 and TRDJ1; 10 bases are shared with TRDD3. Material: gamma-delta T cells. This receptor was identified in a human donor. It is not recorded whose cells these are; they may come from a transplant donor. CDR3 protein: CACDILGDEDTDKLIF. CDR3 sequence (DNA): TGTGCCTGTGACATACTGGGGGATGAGGACACCGATAAACTCATCTTT.